Each of the 14 T cell receptor beta chains below was sequenced from the same sample in a study of breast tumors, draining lymph nodes, adjacent tissues. TCRdb ran MiXCR on the multiplex PCR reads and lists one entry per CDR3 protein. This sample carries approximately 60,000 distinct CDR3 sequences, 57% of them seen once, and the ten largest clones take roughly a fifth. The material sequenced was breast tumor tissue. Receptors originate from a female donor with breast cancer. Some clones in this sample may be carry-over from other donors' samples.

This clonotype occurred many times. The chain combines TRBV20-1 with TRBJ2-3, with 14 nucleotides matching TRBD2. CDR1 is DFQATT and CDR2 is SNEGSKA in the germline V gene (reference sequence). The length of the CDR3 is 21 residues. J gave up 5 bases and V 6 bases, and 25 bases lay outside the gene matches. This CDR3 reads CSARNDRTTSGRADALDTQYF. Here the CDR3 DNA reads TGCAGTGCCCGAAACGACAGGACGACTAGCGGGAGGGCCGATGCCTTAGATACGCAGTATTTT.

The V call is TRBV20-1, the J call TRBJ2-2; maybe TRBD1 (5 bases). V was cut by 5 bases and J by 2 bases, with 27 bases left in between. The CDR3 covers 19 residues. CDR1 is DFQATT and CDR2 is SNEGSKA in the germline V gene (reference sequence). The CDR3 is CSALRDVSGQGANTGELFF. CDR3 nucleotides: TGCAGTGCTCTCCGCGATGTGAGTGGGCAAGGGGCCAACACCGGGGAGCTGTTTTTT.

This clonotype is termed medium-sized. The rearrangement joins TRBV20-1 to TRBJ1-2; D gene uncertain. Per the germline V gene, CDR1 is DFQATT and CDR2 is SNEGSKA (reference sequence). This CDR3 contains 13 residues. With 6 bases removed from V and 2 bases from J, the gap between germline ends came to 13 bases. CDR3 loop: CSAPKEENYGYTF. CDR3 nucleotides: TGCAGTGCGCCTAAGGAAGAGAACTATGGCTACACCTTC.

This clonotype is medium-sized (0.01 to 0.1%) within its sample. The V gene is TRBV29-1, the J gene TRBJ2-1; D gene unclear. Trimming removed 3 bases from V and 4 bases from J, with 7 bases in between. This CDR3 region has 12 residues. Germline loops: CDR1 SQVTM, CDR2 ANQGSEA. CDR3 in amino acids: CSVDIGYNEQFF. The CDR3 nucleotides read TGCAGCGTTGATATAGGGTACAATGAGCAGTTCTTC.

This chain connects TRBV19 to TRBJ2-1; 7 nucleotides match TRBD1. The CDR3 loop spans 14 amino acids. J lost 9 bases, V lost 5 bases, and 10 bases had no gene match. CDR1 is LNHDA and CDR2 is SQIVND in the germline V gene (reference sequence). CDR3 region: CASSSDRAVGEQFF. CDR3 coding DNA: TGTGCCAGTAGTTCCGACAGGGCAGTGGGTGAGCAGTTCTTC. Based on the CDR3 plus reference TRBV19 and TRBJ2-1, the full variable domain is DGGITQSPKYLFRKEGQNVTLSCEQNLNHDAMYWYRQDPGQGLRLIYYSQIVNDFQKGDIAEGYSVSREKKESFPLTVTSAQKNPTAFYLCASSSDRAVGEQFFGPGTRLTVL.

This clonotype was observed many times. The chain recombines TRBV5-1 with TRBJ2-3; 9 positions match TRBD1. CDR3 length equals 14 residues. Trimming at V came to 5 bases and at J to 4 bases, leaving 5 bases not matched to a gene. CDR1 and CDR2 (germline): SGHRS, YFSETQ. The CDR3 nucleotides are TGCGCCAGCAGGAAACAGGGGGCCGCAGATACGCAGTATTTT. Its translation: CASRKQGAADTQYF.

A note on this clonotype: Being one base from a much bigger clone, this may be a read error. In this CDR3 the conserved last residue, phenylalanine or tryptophan, is missing, so a read error is likely. The chain uses TRBV7-2 and TRBJ2-5; 8 bases line up with TRBD1. Germline trimming cut 5 bases from V and 5 bases from J; bases unmatched to any gene: 7. CDR3 size: 14 residues. Germline CDR1 and CDR2: SGHTA and FQGNSA. The CDR3 sequence is CASSQGASWETQYL. The CDR3 DNA reads as TGTGCCAGCAGCCAGGGGGCCAGCTGGGAGACCCAGTACCTC.

This clonotype appeared many times. Here the CDR3 DNA reads TGTGCCAGCAGCTTGGACAGGGCGGGCTCTGGGGCCAACGTCCTGACTTTC. As protein: CASSLDRAGSGANVLTF. This sequence joins TRBV5-8 and TRBJ2-6, with D perhaps matching TRBD1 (6 bases). CDR3 length: 17 amino acids. Germline V gives CDR1 SGHTS, CDR2 YDEGEE. V lost 0 bases and J lost 0, with 10 bases in between. Supplemented by reference TRBV5-8 and TRBJ2-6, the full variable domain reads EAGVTQSPTHLIKTRGQQATLRCSPISGHTSVYWYQQALGLGLQFLLWYDEGEERNRGNFPPRFSGRQFPNYSSELNVNALELEDSALYLCASSLDRAGSGANVLTFGAGSRLTVL.

At least ten counts were recorded for this clonotype. The rearrangement links TRBV27 to TRBJ2-1; 12 bases are shared with TRBD2. Germline V lookup: CDR1 MNHEY, CDR2 SMNVEV (reference sequence). The CDR3 is 14 residues long. The V gene end was trimmed by 9 bases and the J gene end by 2 bases; junction bases not matched to a gene: 2. CDR3: CARGLAGTYNEQFF. The DNA of the CDR3 is TGTGCCAGGGGACTAGCGGGTACCTACAATGAGCAGTTCTTC.

This clonotype occurred once. The rearrangement uses TRBV7-8 and TRBJ2-2; D is unresolved. Germline lookup yields CDR1 SGHVS and CDR2 FQNEAQ. This CDR3 comprises 13 residues. Trimming stripped 5 bases from V and 7 bases from J, with 11 bases between. The CDR3 DNA reads as TGTGCCAGCAGCCCACGTTGGGGCGGGGAGCTGTTTTTT. The encoded protein is CASSPRWGGELFF. Full variable domain (remainder filled in from reference TRBV7-8 and TRBJ2-2): GAGVSQSPRYKVAKRGQDVALRCDPISGHVSLFWYQQALGQGPEFLTYFQNEAQLDKSGLPSDRFFAERPEGSVSTLKIQRTQQEDSAVYLCASSPRWGGELFFGEGSRLTVL.

The chain has TRBV10-2 and TRBJ2-1; 11 bases are shared with TRBD1. Trimming cost V 6 bases and J 7 bases; bases outside gene matches: 5. Germline CDR1 WSHSY, CDR2 SAAADI. The CDR3 covers 14 residues. DNA for the CDR3: TGCGCCAGCAGGGGGACAGGGGGTAGTAATGAGCAGTTCTTC. Translated, it gives CASRGTGGSNEQFF.

This clonotype came up many times. The V call is TRBV18, the J call TRBJ2-2; 13 nucleotides match TRBD2. CDR3 length equals 15 residues. After removal of 5 bases from V and 5 bases from J, the junction contained 2 bases not matched to a gene. Germline V gene sequence: CDR1 KGHSH, CDR2 LQKENI. CDR3 in amino acids: CASSAGLAGTGELFF. The CDR3 DNA is TGTGCCAGCTCAGCGGGACTAGCGGGGACCGGGGAGCTGTTTTTT.

CDR3 residues: CASSPKRGTGGSYNEQFF. CDR3 bases: TGTGCCAGCAGTCCAAAGAGGGGGACAGGGGGTTCCTACAATGAGCAGTTCTTC. The chain links TRBV2 to TRBJ2-1; 11 nucleotides match TRBD1. V dropped 5 bases and J dropped 1; count of bases not matched to a gene: 10. From germline, CDR1 is SNHLY and CDR2 FYNNEI. This CDR3 spans 18 amino acids.

This clonotype has a handful of counts. Without the conserved terminal phenylalanine or tryptophan, this CDR3 likely stems from a read error. The DNA is omitted, as the CDR3 cannot be located on it reliably, and the CDR3 follows TCRdb's listing. The J gene is TRBJ2-5, the V gene TRBV5-5; the D call TRBD1 from the table was never checked on the DNA. Germline assignment: CDR1 SGHKS and CDR2 YYEKEE (reference sequence). The CDR3 is 18 residues long, counting both termini. The CDR3 is CASSLEFLGQGAGYTFGS.